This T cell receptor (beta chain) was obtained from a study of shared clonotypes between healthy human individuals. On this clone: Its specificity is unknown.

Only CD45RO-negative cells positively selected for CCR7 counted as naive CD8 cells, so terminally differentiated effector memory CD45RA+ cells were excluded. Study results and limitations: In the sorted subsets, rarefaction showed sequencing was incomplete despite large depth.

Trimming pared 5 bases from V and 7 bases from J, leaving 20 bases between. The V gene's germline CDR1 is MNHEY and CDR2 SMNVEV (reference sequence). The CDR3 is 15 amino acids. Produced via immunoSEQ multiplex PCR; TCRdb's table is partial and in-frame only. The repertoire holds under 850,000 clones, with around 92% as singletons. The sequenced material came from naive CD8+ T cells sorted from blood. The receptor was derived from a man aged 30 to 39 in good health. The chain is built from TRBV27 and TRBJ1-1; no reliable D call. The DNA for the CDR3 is TGTGCCAGCAGTCCTCACTCGGACCGACATGGTGAAGCTTTCTTT. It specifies CASSPHSDRHGEAFF.